The sequence of this T cell receptor (beta chain) was determined in a study of T cell repertoires in cytomegalovirus infection. Study summary: From public TCR beta signatures came an indication of both CMV infection and matching HLA type.

The CDR3 contains 13 residues. V lost 7 bases, J lost 9 bases, and 16 bases lay in between. CDR1 and CDR2 from the germline V gene are MDHEN and SYDVKM. TCRdb itself ran the reads through MiXCR, one entry per CDR3 protein. In the table there are about 480,000 distinct CDR3 sequences, 33% of which are singletons. Details on this clonotype: As yet, its antigen is unknown.

This receptor was taken from a human donor in good health (CMV status not recorded). Some clones in this sample may be carry-over from other donors' samples. This sample comprised cultured PBMCs, obtained from culture after CMV antigen stimulation. The rearrangement joins TRBV28 to TRBJ2-4; D gene uncertain. The CDR3 DNA sequence: TGTGCCAGCACCCGAATGGGAAAAGGCATTCAGTACTTC. Amino acids: CASTRMGKGIQYF.